Shown below are 9 T cell receptor beta chains from a single sample sequenced in a study of shared clonotypes between healthy human individuals. The protocol was immunoSEQ multiplex PCR, while the TCRdb copy is restricted to in-frame clones and leaves out a portion. The table lists 750,000 to 1,000,000 clones, 92% of them singletons. Naive CD8 cells, CD45RO-negative and positively selected for CCR7, excluded terminally differentiated effector memory CD45RA+ cells. Sequencing input: naive CD8+ T cells sorted from blood. These TCRs come from a man younger than 40 in good health.

This chain joins TRBV12-5 and TRBJ2-3; D is uncertain. Looked up from germline, CDR1 is LGHNT and CDR2 is FRNRAP. The CDR3 sequence is 14 residues long. V gave up 1 base and J gave up 0 bases, with 5 bases separating them. CDR3 nucleotide sequence: TGTGCTAGTGGTTTGGATCAAAGCACAGATACGCAGTATTTT. Translated: CASGLDQSTDTQYF.

The CDR3 loop is CASSVSRQGSTGELFF. The DNA for the CDR3 is TGTGCCAGCAGCGTTTCGCGACAGGGTTCCACCGGGGAGCTGTTTTTT. This rearrangement joins TRBV9 to TRBJ2-2; 7 bases fit TRBD1. V shed 2 bases, J shed 4 bases, and the junction held 8 bases outside the gene matches. The CDR3 contains 16 residues. The germline CDR1 and CDR2 sequences are SGDLS and YYNGEE.

The chain employs TRBV28 and TRBJ2-1; D uncertain. Trimming stripped 5 bases from V and 0 bases from J, with 11 bases between. Germline CDR1 reads MDHEN; CDR2 reads SYDVKM. CDR3 length: 15 residues. The CDR3 DNA is TGTGCCAGCAGTCCACGTACTAACTCCTACAATGAGCAGTTCTTC. Translated: CASSPRTNSYNEQFF.

A note on this clone: The same CDR3 arises from other DNA sequences in this sample as well. The chain joins TRBV27 to TRBJ2-1; D remains unclear. Germline CDR1 reads MNHEY; CDR2 reads SMNVEV (reference sequence). This CDR3 has 11 amino acids. V was pared by 4 bases and J by 7 bases, with 5 bases between. CDR3 sequence: CASSSINEQFF. CDR3 nucleotides: TGTGCCAGCAGTTCGATAAATGAGCAGTTCTTC.

This chain's CDR3 is CASSLAAGGAYEQYF. CDR3 DNA sequence: TGTGCCAGCAGCTTAGCAGCAGGGGGCGCCTACGAGCAGTACTTC. The chain couples TRBV11-2 to TRBJ2-7, with 8 bases matching TRBD1. Per the germline V gene, CDR1 is SGHAT and CDR2 is FQNNGV. The CDR3 is 15 amino acids. The J segment lost 2 bases and the V segment lost 1 base, leaving 4 bases of the junction unmatched.

The V and J genes are TRBV23-1 and TRBJ1-1; tentatively, D is TRBD1 (6 bases). TRBV23-1 is recorded as an ORF, its role being uncertain. There are 14 residues in the CDR3. The V end was cut by 6 bases, the J end by 11 bases, with 22 bases between. Here the CDR3 DNA reads TGCGCCAGCAGCCCCAGGGGTTTGGACTCTTCGGCTTTCTTT. Its translation is CASSPRGLDSSAFF.

The chain is built from TRBV28 and TRBJ2-1, with 13 bases fitting TRBD2. The CDR3 sequence is 15 residues long. After removal of 6 bases from V and 3 bases from J, the junction contained 2 bases not matched to a gene. Germline CDR1 reads MDHEN; CDR2 reads SYDVKM. The CDR3 here is CASRWTSGSYNEQFF. Here the CDR3 DNA reads TGTGCCAGCAGATGGACTAGCGGGAGCTACAATGAGCAGTTCTTC.

The chain joins TRBV27 to TRBJ1-3; D gene uncertain. This CDR3 region has 16 residues. V dropped 5 bases and J dropped 0 bases, with 14 bases sitting between them. Germline-derived CDR1 and CDR2 are MNHEY and SMNVEV (reference sequence). CDR3 region: CASSASSAVSGNTIYF. CDR3 sequence (DNA): TGTGCCAGCAGTGCATCCTCAGCAGTCTCTGGAAACACCATATATTTT.

The chain is built from TRBV4-3 and TRBJ1-1; D is possibly TRBD1 (5 bases). This CDR3 has 13 amino acids. The V end lost 1 base, the J end lost 5 bases, and 8 bases lay between the germline ends. Germline V CDR1 and CDR2: LGHNA, YSLEER. The CDR3 loop reads CASSQGGTTEAFF. The CDR3 DNA reads as TGCGCCAGCAGCCAAGGGGGCACGACTGAAGCTTTCTTT.